The rows below give T cell receptor beta chains drawn from one sample of a study of T-cell memory formation after mild COVID-19. TCRdb re-analysed the 5' RACE reads in MiXCR, keeping a single row per CDR3 protein. The table records hundreds of thousands of distinct CDR3 sequences, 20% of them present only once. Sequenced material: PBMCs or a T cell subset sorted from them (not recorded which). All receptors come from an adult woman who had mild COVID-19 (a few samples of this study predate the infection). Cell type and time point are not known. Both conserved end residues are part of each CDR3.

TRBV3-1,TRBJ2-1,CASSQVVSSYNEQFF
TRBV7-9,TRBJ2-7,CASSTRGTAVPYEQYF
TRBV27,TRBJ1-2,CASTGVQANYGYTF
TRBV11-1,TRBJ2-5,CASSPDIQWETQYF
TRBV5-1,TRBJ2-5,CASSLPGEGETQYF
TRBV7-2,TRBJ1-2,CASSQRLQGAYGYTF
TRBV6-5,TRBJ2-5,CASSYSAGTSQETQYF
TRBV6-5,TRBJ2-3,CASNNQEAGDTQYF
TRBV7-9,TRBJ2-2,CASSDHRPDTGELFF
TRBV19,TRBJ2-3,CASSISGGRTDTQYF
TRBV5-4,TRBJ1-2,CASSMRAKNYGYTF
TRBV12-3/TRBV12-4,TRBJ1-4,CASKGQGEKLFF
TRBV9,TRBJ2-3,CASSALPGEDTQYF
TRBV11-2,TRBJ1-2,CASSLGGAFGYTF
TRBV12-3/TRBV12-4,TRBJ1-1,CASSVTGNWNTEAFF
TRBV7-2,TRBJ2-1,CASSQASESSYNEQFF
TRBV29-1,TRBJ2-5,CSVESSGSETQYF
TRBV7-9,TRBJ1-2,CASSSSQGRRGYTF
TRBV5-1,TRBJ2-2,CASSLMIHTGELFF
TRBV4-2,TRBJ2-3,CASSQGDTRTRGTQYF
TRBV12-3/TRBV12-4,TRBJ1-2,CASSLGGAGGYTF
TRBV7-6,TRBJ2-7,CASSPSSRSREQYF
TRBV7-9,TRBJ1-1,CASSLDVGRTEAFF
TRBV24-1,TRBJ2-7,CATSGGRRESYEQYF
TRBV7-9,TRBJ2-3,CASSHSASTDTQYF
TRBV20-1,TRBJ2-3,CSAANWRDSTDTQYF
TRBV24-1,TRBJ2-5,CATSDRQGVQETQYF
TRBV7-2,TRBJ1-1,CASSLGRSSGTRNTEAFF
TRBV7-6,TRBJ2-3,CASSSTGGLIDTQYF
TRBV20-1,TRBJ1-5,CSAGDHKDRGNQPQHF
TRBV6-5,TRBJ1-2,CASSYSLREPYGYTF
TRBV7-9,TRBJ1-2,CASSLGIQGNYGYTF
TRBV6-4,TRBJ2-2,CASSDQPTGELFF
TRBV20-1,TRBJ2-4,CSAEPTRENIQYF
TRBV7-9,TRBJ1-2,CASSPSVRGHGYTF
TRBV7-9,TRBJ2-5,CASSAGLGDQETQYF
TRBV6-6,TRBJ2-7,CATGGVSYEQYF
TRBV20-1,TRBJ1-5,CSALGRTVLNF
TRBV5-1,TRBJ1-1,CASSLGRVGTEAFF
TRBV11-1,TRBJ1-1,CASSSRAGQGTEAFF
TRBV11-1,TRBJ2-1,CASSSAGGVNEQFF
TRBV7-2,TRBJ1-3,CASSPTGVGNTIYF